What follows describes a single T cell receptor (beta chain). Its antigen is unknown. This CDR3 has 12 amino acids. Losses at the gene ends were 3 bases for V and 7 bases for J; bases not matched to a gene: 1. Looked up from germline, CDR1 is SGHNT and CDR2 is YENEEA. ViraFEST assay sequencing came after antigen-specific CD4+ T cells were expanded with viral peptide pools. It was after 10 days of culture that CD4+ T cells were isolated. Subjects were given two BNT162b2 or mRNA-1273 vaccine doses. This record comes from a study of vaccination effects on CD4 cells after COVID-19. As for the study in general: Post-vaccine sampling took place a median of 72 days after the second dose.

Sequencing was performed with immunoSEQ multiplex PCR; in TCRdb, only in-frame clones are kept and a portion is missing. The sample shows tens of thousands of clones, roughly 60% of them seen only once. The chain links TRBV11-3 to TRBJ2-3, with 7 bases fitting TRBD2. The clonotype comes from a human donor who received a COVID-19 vaccine. This specimen consisted of CD4+ T cells from PBMCs cultured with SARS-CoV-2 spike peptides, obtained after COVID-19 vaccination. In DNA, the CDR3 is TGTGCCAGCAGCTTCAGCGGGAATACGCAGTATTTT. Encoded protein: CASSFSGNTQYF.